A selection of T cell receptor beta chains follows, all from one sample in a study of blood T cell repertoires in COVID-19. TCRdb's table, derived via immunoSEQ multiplex PCR, lists solely in-frame clones and lacks some. This table has some 300,000 clones, roughly nine tenths appearing once. The sequenced sample consisted of PBMCs or T cells enriched from blood (not recorded which). These receptor sequences come from a woman aged 30 to 39 who had recovered from COVID-19. The CDR3 runs from the conserved cysteine through the conserved F or W. A D gene is named only where the DNA matches it firmly. A clone size is listed for some rows: how often the clone was seen (once, few, many), or a class if it is expanded.

J: TRBJ1-1; D: TRBD1; size: few; V: TRBV7-9; DNA: TGTGCCAGCAGCCGAGAACAGGGGGGCACTGAAGCTTTCTTT; CDR3: CASSREQGGTEAFF
J: TRBJ1-4; D: .; size: .; V: TRBV6-6; DNA: TGTGCCAGCAGCCCCGGACCGACTAATAGCGAAAAACTGTTTTTT; CDR3: CASSPGPTNSEKLFF
J: TRBJ2-7; D: .; size: once; V: TRBV13; DNA: TGTGCCAGCAGCTTAGTCCGGGGCTCCTACGAGCAGTACTTC; CDR3: CASSLVRGSYEQYF
J: TRBJ1-2; D: .; size: few; V: TRBV15; DNA: TGTGCCACCAGCAGAGATGATCGGTCCACCTATGGCTACACCTTC; CDR3: CATSRDDRSTYGYTF
J: TRBJ2-2; D: TRBD2; size: .; V: TRBV7-3; DNA: TGTGCCAGCACCTTGGGACTAGCGGGAATCAACACCGGGGAGCTGTTTTTT; CDR3: CASTLGLAGINTGELFF
J: TRBJ2-7; D: .; size: .; V: TRBV7-3; DNA: TGTGCCAGCAGCTTAGGAGGACAGTCCTACGAGCAGTACTTC; CDR3: CASSLGGQSYEQYF
J: TRBJ2-1; D: TRBD2; size: .; V: TRBV24-1; DNA: TGTGCCACCCAGCGGGAGGGGAGAAATGAGCAGTTCTTC; CDR3: CATQREGRNEQFF
J: TRBJ2-2; D: .; size: .; V: TRBV10-1; DNA: TGCGCCAGCTCGAGGCCCGGGACCGGGGAGCTGTTTTTT; CDR3: CASSRPGTGELFF
J: TRBJ1-2; D: .; size: .; V: TRBV14; DNA: TGTGCCAGCAGCCAAGGAAAATTGAGGCAGCCACACACCTTC; CDR3: CASSQGKLRQPHTF
J: TRBJ1-4; D: .; size: once; V: TRBV18; DNA: TGTGCCAGCTCATCCGCGGAGGGCCGTAATGAAAAACTGTTTTTT; CDR3: CASSSAEGRNEKLFF
J: TRBJ2-3; D: .; size: .; V: TRBV21-1; DNA: TGTGCCAGCAGCAAATGGCCTCCCTCTAGCACAGATACGCAGTATTTT; CDR3: CASSKWPPSSTDTQYF
J: TRBJ2-2; D: .; size: once; V: TRBV4-2; DNA: TGTGCCAGCAGCCAAGGACGGGGGTACACCGGGGAGCTGTTTTTT; CDR3: CASSQGRGYTGELFF
J: TRBJ2-7; D: TRBD1; size: .; V: TRBV7-2; DNA: TGTGCCAGCAGCCCGCGGACAGGGGAGGACGAGCAGTACTTC; CDR3: CASSPRTGEDEQYF
J: TRBJ1-3; D: TRBD1; size: .; V: TRBV7-6; DNA: TGTGCCAGCACCGGCCGCCCAGGGGGCTCAGGAAACACCATATATTTT; CDR3: CASTGRPGGSGNTIYF
J: TRBJ2-7; D: TRBD1; size: .; V: TRBV5-1; DNA: TGCGCCAGCAGCTTGGGACAGGGGGATAGGTACGAGCAGTACTTC; CDR3: CASSLGQGDRYEQYF
J: TRBJ1-2; D: TRBD1; size: .; V: TRBV13; DNA: TGTGCCACAAGCAGGGGGGTTAACTATGGCTACACCTTC; CDR3: CATSRGVNYGYTF
J: TRBJ1-1; D: .; size: .; V: TRBV19; DNA: TGTGCCAGTAGTATAACCAACCCCTCGGGTCCTGCTTTCTTT; CDR3: CASSITNPSGPAFF
J: TRBJ2-7; D: TRBD1; size: .; V: TRBV6-2/TRBV6-3; DNA: TGTGCCAGCAGTTACACCCCGGAATGGACAGGCGGAACACCCTACGAGCAGTACTTC; CDR3: CASSYTPEWTGGTPYEQYF
J: TRBJ2-3; D: .; size: .; V: TRBV7-9; DNA: TGTGCCAGCAGCTTAGCGCGAGGTAGTCCCGGCGCAGATACGCAGTATTTT; CDR3: CASSLARGSPGADTQYF
J: TRBJ2-5; D: TRBD1; size: .; V: TRBV7-9; DNA: TGTGCCAGCAGCCCCCTAGGGACAGTCCAAGAGACCCAGTACTTC; CDR3: CASSPLGTVQETQYF
J: TRBJ2-3; D: .; size: .; V: TRBV6-1; DNA: TGTGCCAGCAGTGAACAGGGGAGGGTTGGGGCCACAGATACGCAGTATTTT; CDR3: CASSEQGRVGATDTQYF
J: TRBJ2-7; D: TRBD1; size: .; V: TRBV18; DNA: TGTGCCAGCTCAACCGGGACAGCGACCTACGAGCAGTACTTC; CDR3: CASSTGTATYEQYF
J: TRBJ1-1; D: TRBD1; size: .; V: TRBV5-6; DNA: TGTGCCAGCAGCTTGGCAATGGGACAGGGAGGTGGCACTGAAGCTTTCTTT; CDR3: CASSLAMGQGGGTEAFF
J: TRBJ1-3; D: .; size: .; V: TRBV7-2; DNA: TGTGCCAGCAGCTTCACAGGGACCGGGTCTGGAAACACCATATATTTT; CDR3: CASSFTGTGSGNTIYF
J: TRBJ1-1; D: .; size: .; V: TRBV30; DNA: TGTGCCTGGAAAGCTCCCATCCACGGCGGCACTGAAGCTTTCTTT; CDR3: CAWKAPIHGGTEAFF
J: TRBJ1-1; D: .; size: .; V: TRBV7-3; DNA: TGTGCCAGCAGCTCACAGGGCGCGGACACTGAAGCTTTCTTT; CDR3: CASSSQGADTEAFF
J: TRBJ2-2; D: TRBD2; size: once; V: TRBV6-5; DNA: TGTGCCAGCAGCGGCGGACTAGCGGGAGCCGGGGAGCTGTTTTTT; CDR3: CASSGGLAGAGELFF
J: TRBJ2-7; D: .; size: .; V: TRBV21-1; DNA: TGTGCCAGCCTTACCCGGACACCCTCCTACGAGCAGTACTTC; CDR3: CASLTRTPSYEQYF
J: TRBJ2-3; D: TRBD2; size: .; V: TRBV13; DNA: TGTGCCAGCAGCTATTCGGGGCGGGAGCGCACAGATACGCAGTATTTT; CDR3: CASSYSGRERTDTQYF
J: TRBJ2-7; D: TRBD2; size: once; V: TRBV5-6; DNA: TGTGCCAGCAGCTCTGTTCACCTGCGGGGGGCTGCTAACGAGCAGTACTTC; CDR3: CASSSVHLRGAANEQYF
J: TRBJ2-5; D: TRBD2; size: .; V: TRBV4-1; DNA: TGCGCCAGCTCAATCTCTAGCGGTAAAGAGACCCAGTACTTC; CDR3: CASSISSGKETQYF
J: TRBJ1-5; D: .; size: .; V: TRBV20-1; DNA: TGCAGTGCTAGTCCAGGGTATTTGCCCCAGCATTTT; CDR3: CSASPGYLPQHF
J: TRBJ2-1; D: TRBD2; size: .; V: TRBV11-2; DNA: TGTGCCAGCAGCTCGAACGCCTTCCCTAGCGGGGGGTCCTACAATGAGCAGTTCTTC; CDR3: CASSSNAFPSGGSYNEQFF
J: TRBJ1-3; D: .; size: .; V: TRBV5-1; DNA: TGCGCCAGCAGCGAACAGGGTTCTGGAAACACCATATATTTT; CDR3: CASSEQGSGNTIYF
J: TRBJ1-5; D: .; size: .; V: TRBV19; DNA: TGTGCCAGTAGTACCCTGGGACGGGACTCGGAGCCCCAGCATTTT; CDR3: CASSTLGRDSEPQHF
J: TRBJ1-2; D: .; size: .; V: TRBV6-1; DNA: TGTGCCAGCAGTGAGCCTACAGGGAGAGATGGCTACACCTTC; CDR3: CASSEPTGRDGYTF
J: TRBJ1-3; D: .; size: once; V: TRBV9; DNA: TGTGCCAGCAGCGACCGGACAGAGAACTCTGGAAACACCATATATTTT; CDR3: CASSDRTENSGNTIYF
J: TRBJ1-4; D: .; size: .; V: TRBV30; DNA: TGTGCCTGGAGTGTACTCGGAGGAGCAACTAATGAAAAACTGTTTTTT; CDR3: CAWSVLGGATNEKLFF
J: TRBJ1-5; D: .; size: .; V: TRBV19; DNA: TGTGCCAGTAGTATGGGAGCTCAGGACAATCAGCCCCAGCATTTT; CDR3: CASSMGAQDNQPQHF
J: TRBJ1-1; D: .; size: .; V: TRBV5-1; DNA: TGCGCCAGCAGCCACAAAACCCCAGGGGCTGGGACTGAAGCTTTCTTT; CDR3: CASSHKTPGAGTEAFF
J: TRBJ2-3; D: .; size: .; V: TRBV4-3; DNA: TGCGCCAGCAGCCAAGCGGTACCTTCCACAGATACGCAGTATTTT; CDR3: CASSQAVPSTDTQYF
J: TRBJ1-4; D: .; size: .; V: TRBV30; DNA: TGTGCCTGGAGCGAATGGAACAGGGTCAATGAAAAACTGTTTTTT; CDR3: CAWSEWNRVNEKLFF
J: TRBJ2-5; D: .; size: .; V: TRBV9; DNA: TGTGCCAGCAGCGTACTCGAGGGAGACATACAAGAGACCCAGTACTTC; CDR3: CASSVLEGDIQETQYF
J: TRBJ2-7; D: .; size: once; V: TRBV6-5; DNA: TGTGCCAGCAGCTCGGGACACATCTACGAGCAGTACTTC; CDR3: CASSSGHIYEQYF
J: TRBJ2-7; D: TRBD1; size: few; V: TRBV7-2; DNA: TGTGCCAGCAGCCCCCGACAGGGTTCCCACGAGCAGTACTTC; CDR3: CASSPRQGSHEQYF
J: TRBJ2-7; D: .; size: few; V: TRBV7-2; DNA: TGTGCCAGCAGCTTAGAAACAGCCGTTTACGAGCAGTACTTC; CDR3: CASSLETAVYEQYF
J: TRBJ1-1; D: .; size: .; V: TRBV6-5; DNA: TGTGCCAGCAGGACGGGGAACACTGAAGCTTTCTTT; CDR3: CASRTGNTEAFF
J: TRBJ1-2; D: .; size: .; V: TRBV4-3; DNA: TGCGCCAGCAGCCAAGAGTCCCTTGACAGGTTCCTCGGCTACACCTTC; CDR3: CASSQESLDRFLGYTF
J: TRBJ2-1; D: TRBD2; size: .; V: TRBV6-5; DNA: TGTGCCAGCAGCCTACTAGCGGGAGCACACCATGAGCAGTTCTTC; CDR3: CASSLLAGAHHEQFF
J: TRBJ1-2; D: .; size: .; V: TRBV7-9; DNA: TGTGCCAGCAGCTCATTGAGCCCAGGGCCGTACGGGGGCTACACCTTC; CDR3: CASSSLSPGPYGGYTF
J: TRBJ1-4; D: .; size: .; V: TRBV6-6; DNA: TGTGCCAGCAGTTACTCGGGGGGACCTAATGAAAAACTGTTTTTT; CDR3: CASSYSGGPNEKLFF
J: TRBJ1-4; D: TRBD1; size: few; V: TRBV30; DNA: TGTGCCTGGATGTCTAAGTCGGGACAGGGGAATGATGAAAAACTGTTTTTT; CDR3: CAWMSKSGQGNDEKLFF
J: TRBJ1-4; D: .; size: .; V: TRBV5-1; DNA: TGCGCCAGCAGCCTATCTACGAGGGTCGGCGAAAAACTGTTTTTT; CDR3: CASSLSTRVGEKLFF
J: TRBJ2-1; D: TRBD2; size: .; V: TRBV5-4; DNA: TGTGCCAGCAGCAAACTACTAGCGGTCAATAAGCAGTTCTTC; CDR3: CASSKLLAVNKQFF
J: TRBJ2-3; D: .; size: .; V: TRBV4-1; DNA: TGCGCCAGCAGCCAAGATCCCTGGTGGCTGTTCTTCACAGATACGCAGTATTTT; CDR3: CASSQDPWWLFFTDTQYF
J: TRBJ1-5; D: .; size: once; V: TRBV7-2; DNA: TGTGCCAGCAGCCTTACAGGATTTCAGCCCCAGCATTTT; CDR3: CASSLTGFQPQHF
J: TRBJ2-7; D: TRBD1; size: once; V: TRBV11-2; DNA: TGTGCCAGCAGCTTACAGGGGGAGAAACCCTACGAGCAGTACTTC; CDR3: CASSLQGEKPYEQYF
J: TRBJ2-7; D: TRBD1; size: .; V: TRBV5-1; DNA: TGCGCCAGCAGCTTCCAGTGGGACAGGGATTCCTACGAGCAGTACTTC; CDR3: CASSFQWDRDSYEQYF
J: TRBJ2-1; D: .; size: .; V: TRBV19; DNA: TGTGCCAGTAGTATCGTTGTATACAATGAGCAGTTCTTC; CDR3: CASSIVVYNEQFF